Included here is one T cell receptor beta chain sequence, with context. The clone's antigen remains unknown. No much larger clonotype is one base removed from it; base qualities were not supplied. These data come from a study of T cells after posttransplantation cyclophosphamide (dated by TCRdb to the mid-2010s). Turning to the overall study: The study tracked T cell repertoire reconstitution by TRB sequencing after myeloablative bone marrow transplantation using posttransplantation cyclophosphamide as GVHD prophylaxis. Public TRB sequences were compared against a database of over 3,600 sequences linked to responses to pathogens, tumor antigens, self-antigens and alloantigens. TRB sequencing was also done on up to 3 additional blood samples from 2 to 5.2 years after transplant in 3 patients, and on pretransplant blood from a handful of patients. TRB sequencing was performed on blood from all 35 or so PTCy patients with 1-year posttransplant specimens. Samples from a few dozen PTCy-treated patients, along with samples from some 15 of their related bone marrow donors, underwent antigen receptor sequencing. Because TRA and TRB clonality correlated tightly in 10 or so samples, later TCR analyses were limited to TRB. On the study overall, not on this receptor specifically: Across the 35 to 55 patients, TRB clonality was highly associated with recipient CMV seropositivity and CMV reactivation, and diversity with PTCy was similar to that in the CNI/methotrexate controls. Donor-recipient similarity was low at 1-2 months but increased during the first year, and donor CD8+ memory clones often dominated later blood repertoires. The TRB repertoires of T cells infiltrating skin or GI tract showed only limited overlap with the TRB repertoires of T cells in blood.

TRB sequencing used genomic DNA with the immunoSEQ assay at survey resolution or the hsTCRB kit. The study's processing was this. The immunoSEQ software handled the initial read processing, while the LymphoSeq R package was used for the repertoire analyses. Clonality was computed as 1 minus normalized Shannon entropy; Gini coefficient was also calculated for each TRB dataset. Phenotypes of unsorted samples were inferred by mapping TRB sequences from sorted subsets of the recipient or donor onto unsorted samples of the same recipient. TCRdb carries this immuneACCESS record with in-frame sequences only. Its versions omit some clonotypes, under half of them owing to an unresolved V gene in the studies checked, with the rest unexplained. The D gene and trimming were derived from the DNA, and the V and J assignments and clone size from that table. This sample lists more than 2,000 clones; about two thirds were detected once. Approximately 8% of the sample is in the top ten clones.

Relative to germline, V is missing 4 bases and J is missing 5 bases, with 4 bases of the junction outside any gene match. Taken from the germline V gene, the CDR1 and CDR2 loops are SGHRS and YFSETQ. Including the terminal cysteine and phenylalanine, the CDR3 comprises 14 residues. Only the CDR3 part of the read is kept: 42 bases, read in frame from the first base. Read against the paper, the sample's treatment or condition label means: high-dose cyclophosphamide on days +3 and +4 as single-agent GVHD prophylaxis. PTCy patients received busulfan and fludarabine conditioning, a related or unrelated marrow graft, and cyclophosphamide on days +3 and +4. PTCy-treated patients came from a prospective multi-institutional clinical trial. Peripheral blood and bone marrow mononuclear cells were isolated by Ficoll-Hypaque density centrifugation and cryopreserved.

The receptor comes from a male patient in his fifties who received an allogeneic stem cell transplant from a related donor and was CMV-positive. After a transplant, not all T cells may be the patient's own; some may come from the graft donor. Sequenced here: PBMCs, sampled around five weeks after a stem cell transplant with posttransplant cyclophosphamide. This chain is built from TRBV5-1 and TRBJ1-4; the central 8 bases match TRBD1. In nucleotides, the sequence is TGCGCCAGCAGCAGGACAGGGTCGAATGAAAAACTGTTTTTT. Its protein is CASSRTGSNEKLFF.